The present entry profiles one T cell receptor (beta chain) with its context. Its antigen remains unidentified. The data belong to a study of CD8+CD57+ T cells in acquired aplastic anemia. Study overall: Mean DNA quantity obtained from sorted CD4+ and CD8+ cells was 3 to 4 ug.

The template used for profiling TCR beta VDJ and CDR3 was genomic DNA. In TCRdb, the reads were re-called with MiXCR into one record per CDR3 protein. This table holds a few hundred thousand distinct CDR3 sequences, 82% found once. Study-wide findings and caveats: Statistical testing detected no significant gap in CD8+ Simpson's diversity between patients and controls. Common to patients and controls were around 30 CD8+ CDR3 sequences.

CDR3 length: 15 residues. V was pared by 6 bases and J by 5 bases, with 9 bases of the junction left unmatched. In germline, CDR1 is SNHLY, CDR2 FYNNEI. CD8+CD57+ cell expansion had been shown by flow cytometry in patients chosen for sequencing. Blood came from patients not yet given any therapy. Material: sorted CD4+, CD8+, or CD8+CD57+ T cells (not recorded which) from PBMCs. This rearrangement joins TRBV2 to TRBJ2-2; 7 positions agree with TRBD2. The source is a human donor with aplastic anemia. The CDR3 DNA sequence: TGTGCCAGCAGCTACCGGGGCGGGGGTACCGGGGAGCTGTTTTTT. Protein sequence: CASSYRGGGTGELFF.